A single sample is the source of the 23 T cell receptor beta chains below, sequenced in a study of blood T cell repertoires in COVID-19. The protocol was immunoSEQ multiplex PCR, while the TCRdb copy is restricted to in-frame clones and leaves out a portion. The sample lists about 45,000 clones, over 80% occurring once. Sequencing input: peripheral blood. These receptors were obtained from a man of 80 years or more in a cohort sampled during active COVID-19.

This sequence joins TRBV6-1 and TRBJ1-1; 8 bases map to TRBD1. V gave up 3 bases and J gave up 5 bases; unmatched junction bases: 8. The CDR3 covers 15 residues. Germline V CDR1 and CDR2: MNHNS, SASEGT. The CDR3 nucleotides read TGTGCCAGCAGTGAGCAGGGGGCGACGGGAACTGAAGCTTTCTTT. Translating it yields CASSEQGATGTEAFF.

This clone was detected once. CDR3: CASSPDSPGISYNSPLHF. CDR3 bases: TGTGCCAGCAGCCCAGACAGTCCAGGGATCTCCTATAATTCACCCCTCCACTTT. The V gene is TRBV9, the J gene TRBJ1-6, with D possibly being TRBD1 (5 bases). The germline gives CDR1 SGDLS, CDR2 YYNGEE. V was cut by 4 bases and J by 0 bases, with 17 bases left in between. The CDR3 contains 18 residues.

This sequence joins TRBV6-4 and TRBJ2-7; perhaps TRBD1 as D (5 bases). Trimming removed 6 bases at V and 6 bases at J, with 12 bases between. CDR3 length: 12 residues. Germline V gene data show CDR1 as MRHNA and CDR2 as SNTAGT. The CDR3 DNA reads TGTGCCAGCAGCCGGTTGGGGCTCGAGCAGTACTTC. It codes for CASSRLGLEQYF.

This sequence joins TRBV19 and TRBJ2-3; weak D call: TRBD1 (6 bases). The length of the CDR3 is 16 residues. The germline CDR1 and CDR2 sequences are LNHDA and SQIVND (reference sequence). V dropped 5 bases and J dropped 3 bases, with 18 bases sitting between them. The DNA of the CDR3 is TGTGCCAGTAGTCCACTCAGGGGAGTGGGGACAGATACGCAGTATTTT. Its translation: CASSPLRGVGTDTQYF.

This sequence joins TRBV15 and TRBJ2-5; 11 bases are shared with TRBD2. The CDR3 covers 15 residues. V shed 6 bases and J 0 bases; nucleotides not matched to a gene: 3. Germline V CDR1 and CDR2: LNHNV, YYDKDF (reference sequence). The CDR3 sequence is CATSPSGGYQETQYF. The CDR3 DNA follows: TGTGCCACCAGTCCTAGCGGGGGGTACCAAGAGACCCAGTACTTC.

The chain carries TRBV9 and TRBJ1-2; 9 nucleotides align to TRBD1. The germline V gene encodes CDR1 SGDLS and CDR2 YYNGEE. With 0 bases clipped from V and 4 bases from J, the junction kept 4 bases outside the gene matches. The CDR3 has 15 residues. The CDR3 nucleotides are TGTGCCAGCAGCGTAGATGGACAGGGGTCCTATGGCTACACCTTC. Protein: CASSVDGQGSYGYTF.

For the CDR3, the DNA is TGCGCCAGCGGGGGACAGAGTGGGCAAGAGACCCAGTACTTC. It is translated as CASGGQSGQETQYF. This chain joins TRBV10-2 and TRBJ2-5, with TRBD1 matching over 7 bases. The CDR3 extends over 14 amino acids. The germline V gene encodes CDR1 WSHSY and CDR2 SAAADI. V gave up 8 bases and J gave up 2 bases; unmatched junction bases: 8.

The chain combines TRBV5-1 with TRBJ2-1, with 8 bases lining up with TRBD2. With V trimmed by 6 bases and J by 3 bases, 8 bases remained unmatched. The germline gives CDR1 SGHRS, CDR2 YFSETQ. There are 15 residues in the CDR3. The CDR3 bases are TGCGCCAGCACCCCCTCAAGCGGGGGCTACAATGAGCAGTTCTTC. This gives the protein CASTPSSGGYNEQFF.

The rearrangement uses TRBV5-1 and TRBJ2-3; 9 nucleotides agree with TRBD1. Trimming cost V 2 bases and J 5 bases; bases outside gene matches: 12. Germline CDR1 SGHRS, CDR2 YFSETQ. The CDR3 loop spans 17 amino acids. The CDR3 loop reads CASSLGGTGRFGDTQYF. The CDR3 nucleotides are TGCGCCAGCAGCTTAGGAGGGACAGGGAGATTCGGAGATACGCAGTATTTT.

The gene calls are TRBV5-1 and TRBJ2-5; TRBD2 matches at 9 bases. CDR3 length: 14 residues. Unmatched junction bases numbered 4, after V lost 4 bases and J lost 3 bases. From germline, CDR1 is SGHRS and CDR2 YFSETQ. The CDR3 coding sequence is TGCGCCAGCAGCCCCGGGACTAGCAAAGAGACCCAGTACTTC. Encoded protein: CASSPGTSKETQYF.

The V and J genes are TRBV27 and TRBJ1-2; 10 bases are shared with TRBD1. Germline-derived CDR1 and CDR2 are MNHEY and SMNVEV (reference sequence). The CDR3 totals 13 residues. The junction had 7 bases not matched to a gene; V was cut back by 8 bases and J by 7 bases. The CDR3 spells CASGLTGGRGYTF. CDR3 nucleotide sequence: TGTGCCAGCGGATTGACAGGGGGCCGTGGCTACACCTTC.

The CDR3 loop reads CASSLSTPGRGTGELFF. CDR3 coding DNA: TGTGCCAGCAGCCTCTCTACTCCGGGTCGGGGGACCGGGGAGCTGTTTTTT. This chain links TRBV9 with TRBJ2-2; possible D gene TRBD2, 6 bases. The CDR3 is made up of 17 amino acids. Between the trimmed V and J ends, which lost 4 bases and 5 bases, there was a span of 21 bases. Germline V lookup: CDR1 SGDLS, CDR2 YYNGEE. Full variable domain (rest looked up from reference TRBV9 and TRBJ2-2): DSGVTQTPKHLITATGQRVTLRCSPRSGDLSVYWYQQSLDQGLQFLIQYYNGEERAKGNILERFSAQQFPDLHSELNLSSLELGDSALYFCASSLSTPGRGTGELFFGEGSRLTVL.

The rearrangement uses TRBV18 and TRBJ2-7; 10 bases fit TRBD2. CDR1 KGHSH and CDR2 LQKENI come from the germline V gene. V lost 2 bases to trimming and J lost 1 base; unmatched junction nucleotides: 11. This CDR3 region has 18 residues. This CDR3 reads CASSPNTIGAGGSYEQYF. CDR3 DNA sequence: TGTGCCAGCTCACCAAACACAATCGGAGCGGGAGGGTCCTACGAGCAGTACTTC.

The rearrangement links TRBV10-3 to TRBJ2-3, with a possible D match to TRBD2 (5 bases). Germline assignment: CDR1 ENHRY and CDR2 SYGVKD. This CDR3 is 14 amino acids long. With 4 bases removed from V and 3 bases from J, the gap between germline ends came to 11 bases. DNA of the CDR3: TGTGCCATCAGTGGAATTCAGCGGACAGATACGCAGTATTTT. The encoded protein is CAISGIQRTDTQYF.

J is TRBJ1-3 and V is TRBV30; D unclear. Trimming shortened V by 5 bases and J by 4 bases, and 15 bases separated the two germline ends. The germline V gene has CDR1 GTSNPN and CDR2 SVGIG (reference sequence). The CDR3 loop spans 14 amino acids. The CDR3 nucleotides read TGTGCCTGGGGTCCGAGGGCGCGGGGAAACACCATATATTTT. It is translated as CAWGPRARGNTIYF.

The CDR3 DNA reads TGTGCCAGCAGCTTGGGAACTAGCGGGAGATCGGCCGGGGAGCTGTTTTTT. It encodes CASSLGTSGRSAGELFF. The rearrangement links TRBV5-4 to TRBJ2-2; 11 bases agree with TRBD2. After removal of 0 bases from V and 6 bases from J, the junction contained 7 bases not matched to a gene. Germline CDR1 is SGHNT and CDR2 is YYREEE (reference sequence). The CDR3 length is 17 residues.

The CDR3 DNA is TGTGCCAGCAGCTTTGAAAGTATAGTGACCTTC. Encoded protein: CASSFESIVTF. The chain employs TRBV5-8 and TRBJ1-2, with D unresolved. The V gene lost 2 bases and the J gene lost 14 bases, with 13 bases spanning the gap. The V gene's germline CDR1 is SGHTS and CDR2 YDEGEE. The CDR3 sequence is 11 residues long.

The V call is TRBV6-2 or TRBV6-3, the J call TRBJ1-5; 7 bases are shared with TRBD1. The CDR3 extends over 16 amino acids. Germline V gene sequence: CDR1 MNHEY, CDR2 SVGEGT. Losses at the gene ends were 5 bases for V and 7 bases for J; bases not matched to a gene: 14. The CDR3: CASSGQALSFLQPQHF. The CDR3 DNA is TGTGCCAGCAGTGGACAGGCGTTAAGTTTCTTACAGCCCCAGCATTTT.

V and J are TRBV18 and TRBJ2-3; TRBD1 matches 7 bases. CDR1 and CDR2 from the germline V gene are KGHSH and LQKENI. V dropped 1 base and J dropped 6; count of bases not matched to a gene: 4. The CDR3 consists of 14 residues. CDR3 in amino acids: CASSPLTGLDTQYF. The CDR3 coding sequence is TGTGCCAGCTCACCACTGACAGGGTTGGATACGCAGTATTTT.

V usage is TRBV7-9 and J usage is TRBJ1-1; 10 bases match TRBD1. This CDR3 comprises 16 residues. Germline-derived CDR1 and CDR2 are SEHNR and FQNEAQ (reference sequence). J gave up 5 bases and V 0 bases, and 6 bases lay outside the gene matches. The CDR3 loop reads CASSLAGTGVRTEAFF. CDR3 in DNA: TGTGCCAGCAGCTTAGCGGGGACAGGGGTTCGGACTGAAGCTTTCTTT.

The chain uses TRBV6-1 and TRBJ1-1, with D maybe TRBD1 (6 bases). Germline lookup yields CDR1 MNHNS and CDR2 SASEGT. The CDR3 covers 14 residues. Trimming removed 0 bases from V and 7 bases from J, with 12 bases in between. CDR3 residues: CASSEAHRAGEAFF. The CDR3 DNA sequence: TGTGCCAGCAGTGAAGCCCACAGGGCTGGTGAAGCTTTCTTT.

The chain couples TRBV7-3 to TRBJ2-6; 10 nucleotides line up with TRBD1. Germline CDR1 SGHTA, CDR2 FQGTGA. Trimming removed 5 bases from V and 4 bases from J; junction bases left unmatched: 8. The CDR3 is made up of 17 amino acids. The CDR3 DNA sequence: TGTGCCAGCAGCCCCTGGACAGGGGGGTCAGGGGCCAACGTCCTGACTTTC. Amino acid sequence: CASSPWTGGSGANVLTF.

V is TRBV28 and J is TRBJ1-3, with D maybe TRBD1 (6 bases). Per the germline V gene, CDR1 is MDHEN and CDR2 is SYDVKM. V gave up 7 bases and J gave up 1 base, with 14 bases separating them. This CDR3 has 15 amino acids. The CDR3, as DNA: TGTGCCAGCAACACAGGGAGCACATCTGGAAACACCATATATTTT. Protein: CASNTGSTSGNTIYF.